This T cell receptor (beta chain) was sequenced for a study of response to subunit inactivated influenza vaccine. CDR1 is DFQATT, CDR2 SNEGSKA, per germline (reference sequence). This CDR3 contains 13 residues. As for this clonotype: What it recognizes is unknown. The junction does not match germline at one end; this may be a read error.

Study findings and constraints: A suggestion made by the authors is that each seasonal influenza vaccination recruits few new T cells.

TCRdb re-analysed the RT-PCR reads in MiXCR, keeping a single row per CDR3 protein. The sample consists of 610,000 or so distinct CDR3 sequences, 13% to 15% of them appearing once. The source was PBMCs from blood, collected roughly 12 days after vaccination. This TCR was recovered from a man between 45 and 60 years old who received an inactivated influenza vaccine. V gene TRBV20-1 combines with J gene TRBJ1-1, with 7 bases lining up with TRBD1. CDR3 region: CSARGGRGIEAFF. In DNA form, the CDR3 reads TGCAGTGCCAGAGGGGGCCGGGGAATTGAAGCTTTCTTT.